This T cell receptor (beta chain) was profiled in a study of T-cell memory formation after mild COVID-19. Turning to the study itself: Most TCR clusters belonged to a single donor. The study, taken as a whole, reports: That cross-reactive memory joined was suggested by some responding clones appearing in pre-infection memory. For contracting clones, CD4+ ones sat mainly in CM and EM, CD8+ in EMRA.

The 5'RACE method, run with constant-segment primers, produced TCR alpha and TCR beta cDNA libraries (carrying sample barcodes and UMIs). TCRdb reanalysed the 5' RACE reads using MiXCR and keeps one entry per CDR3 protein. The top ten hold approximately 8.4% of the sample, which has fewer than 600,000 distinct CDR3 sequences, less than 25% seen once. Germline V gene sequence: CDR1 ENHRY, CDR2 SYGVKD. The V end lost 11 bases, the J end lost 0 bases, and 17 bases lay between the germline ends. The CDR3 is 16 amino acids. This clonotype was observed a few times. The antigen is undetermined. The chain links TRBV10-3 to TRBJ1-6, with unresolved D. This TCR was sampled from an adult woman who had mild COVID-19 (a few samples of this study predate the infection). Cell type and time point are not known. The source material was PBMCs or a T cell subset sorted from them (not recorded which). CDR3 nucleotide sequence: TGTGCCTCCCGCCCGGTCCTTTTCTCCTATAATTCACCCCTCCACTTT. Amino acid sequence: CASRPVLFSYNSPLHF.